This T cell receptor (beta chain) appears in the sequencing data of a study of blood T cells in healthy people across ages. Findings and caveats of the study: Per-million-T-cell TCR beta diversity fell roughly linearly with age. Estimates of total diversity, which came from one million sequenced T cells, were considered to be underestimates.

The CDR3 runs 14 residues. V was shortened by 7 bases and J by 2 bases, with 15 bases between the two germline ends. Germline V gene data show CDR1 as MNHNY and CDR2 as SVGAGI (reference sequence). This clonotype was picked up many times. Its specificity is unknown. The use of a sample-barcoded 5' primer and a J-beta primer mix characterized a second PCR of roughly 7 to 12 cycles. Per-sample output comprised a minimum of 2.5 million paired-end reads containing CDR3. Via MiXCR, TCRdb re-called the 5' RACE reads, giving one row per CDR3 protein. The top ten clones hold roughly 24% of a sample with under 750,000 distinct CDR3 sequences, around half of them seen once. Peripheral blood was drawn, approximately 9.5 milliliters per donor.

Material for sequencing was blood. V is TRBV6-6 and J is TRBJ2-7, with a tentative D call TRBD1 (6 bases). The TCR was taken from a man older than 75 in good health. The CDR3 sequence is CASTTSQGPYEQYF. The CDR3 region has the DNA TGTGCCAGCACTACTTCGCAGGGGCCCTACGAGCAGTACTTC.